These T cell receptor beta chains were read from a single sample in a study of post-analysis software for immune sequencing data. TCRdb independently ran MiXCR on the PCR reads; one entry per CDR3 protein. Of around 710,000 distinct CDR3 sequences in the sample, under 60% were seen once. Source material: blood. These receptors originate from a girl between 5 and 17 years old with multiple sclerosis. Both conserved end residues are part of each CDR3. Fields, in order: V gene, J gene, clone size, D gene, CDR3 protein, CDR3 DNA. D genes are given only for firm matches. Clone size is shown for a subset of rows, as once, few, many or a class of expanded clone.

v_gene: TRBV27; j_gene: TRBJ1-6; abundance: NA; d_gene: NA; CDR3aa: CASSSPGAYNSPLHF; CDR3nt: TGTGCCAGCAGTTCCCCAGGGGCCTATAATTCACCCCTCCACTTT
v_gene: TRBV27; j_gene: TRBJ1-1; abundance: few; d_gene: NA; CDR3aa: CASSFRQTEAFF; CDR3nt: TGTGCCAGCAGTTTTCGGCAAACTGAAGCTTTCTTT
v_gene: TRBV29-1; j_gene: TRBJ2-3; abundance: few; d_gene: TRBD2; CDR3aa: CSAGGEMQYF; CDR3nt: TGCAGCGCGGGGGGGGAGATGCAGTATTTT
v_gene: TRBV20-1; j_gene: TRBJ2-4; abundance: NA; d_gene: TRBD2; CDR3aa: CSARSGGGKNIQYF; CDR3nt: TGCAGTGCTAGATCGGGAGGCGGTAAAAACATTCAGTACTTC
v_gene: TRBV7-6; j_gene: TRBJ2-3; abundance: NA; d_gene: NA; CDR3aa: CASSPWALEGSTDTQYF; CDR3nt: TGTGCCAGCAGCCCCTGGGCGCTGGAGGGAAGCACAGATACGCAGTATTTT
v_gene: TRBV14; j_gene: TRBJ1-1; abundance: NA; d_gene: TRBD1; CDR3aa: CASSRRTGTGGADTEAFF; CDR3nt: TGTGCCAGCAGCCGGCGAACCGGGACAGGGGGCGCGGACACTGAAGCTTTCTTT
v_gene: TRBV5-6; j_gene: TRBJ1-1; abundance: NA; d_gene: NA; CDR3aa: CASSLVQLVRDEAFF; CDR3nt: TGTGCCAGCAGCTTGGTCCAGCTGGTCCGTGATGAAGCTTTCTTT
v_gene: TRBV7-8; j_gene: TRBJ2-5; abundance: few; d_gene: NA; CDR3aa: CASSRGRSGQETQYF; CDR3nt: TGTGCCAGCAGCAGGGGGCGAAGCGGGCAAGAGACCCAGTACTTC
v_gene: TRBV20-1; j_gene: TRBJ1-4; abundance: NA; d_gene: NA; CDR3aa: CSARNRDTTNEKLFF; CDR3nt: TGCAGTGCTAGAAACCGGGACACAACTAATGAAAAACTGTTTTTT
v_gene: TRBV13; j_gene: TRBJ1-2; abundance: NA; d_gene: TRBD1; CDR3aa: CASSMGTGGNYGYTF; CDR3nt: TGTGCCAGCAGCATGGGGACAGGGGGCAACTATGGCTACACCTTC
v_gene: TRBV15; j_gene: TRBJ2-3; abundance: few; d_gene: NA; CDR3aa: CATSKIRSTDTQYF; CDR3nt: TGTGCCACCAGCAAAATCCGAAGCACAGATACGCAGTATTTT
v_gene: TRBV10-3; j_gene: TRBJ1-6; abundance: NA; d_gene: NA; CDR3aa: CAISEGAENSPLHF; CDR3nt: TGTGCCATCAGTGAGGGGGCTGAAAATTCACCCCTCCACTTT
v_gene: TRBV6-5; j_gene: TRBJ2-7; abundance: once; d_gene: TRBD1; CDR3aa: CASRKGQSYEQYF; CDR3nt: TGTGCCAGCAGGAAGGGACAGTCCTACGAGCAGTACTTC
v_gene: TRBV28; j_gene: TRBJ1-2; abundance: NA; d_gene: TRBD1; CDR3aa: CASSLWVGQGATSYGYTF; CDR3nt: TGTGCCAGCAGTTTATGGGTCGGGCAGGGGGCGACCTCCTATGGCTACACCTTC
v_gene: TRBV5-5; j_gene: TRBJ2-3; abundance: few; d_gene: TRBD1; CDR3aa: CASRTGGRTDTQYF; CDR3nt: TGTGCCAGCAGGACAGGGGGACGCACAGATACGCAGTATTTT
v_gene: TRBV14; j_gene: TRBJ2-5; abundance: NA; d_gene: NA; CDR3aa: CASSQVGRLIETQYF; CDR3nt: TGTGCCAGCAGCCAAGTCGGGCGGTTGATAGAGACCCAGTACTTC
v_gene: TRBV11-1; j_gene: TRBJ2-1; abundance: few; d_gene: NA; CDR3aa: CASSSLHNEQFF; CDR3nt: TGTGCCAGCAGTTCCCTTCACAATGAGCAGTTCTTC
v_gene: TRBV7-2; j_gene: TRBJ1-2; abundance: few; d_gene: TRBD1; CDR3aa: CASSSGTGEIYGYTF; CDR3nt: TGTGCCAGCAGCTCAGGGACAGGAGAAATCTATGGCTACACCTTC
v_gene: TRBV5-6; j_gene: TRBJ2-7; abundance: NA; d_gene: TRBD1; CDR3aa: CASSRLRDRVDYEQYF; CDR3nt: TGTGCCAGCAGCCGCCTCCGGGACAGGGTCGACTACGAGCAGTACTTC
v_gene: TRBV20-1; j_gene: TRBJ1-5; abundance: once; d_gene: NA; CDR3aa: CSARGKAVNQPQHF; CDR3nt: TGCAGTGCTAGAGGGAAAGCCGTCAATCAGCCCCAGCATTTT
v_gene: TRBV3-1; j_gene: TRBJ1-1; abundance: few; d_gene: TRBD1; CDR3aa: CASSQDRFPRTGDTEAFF; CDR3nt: TGTGCCAGCAGCCAAGATCGCTTTCCCCGAACAGGGGACACTGAAGCTTTCTTT